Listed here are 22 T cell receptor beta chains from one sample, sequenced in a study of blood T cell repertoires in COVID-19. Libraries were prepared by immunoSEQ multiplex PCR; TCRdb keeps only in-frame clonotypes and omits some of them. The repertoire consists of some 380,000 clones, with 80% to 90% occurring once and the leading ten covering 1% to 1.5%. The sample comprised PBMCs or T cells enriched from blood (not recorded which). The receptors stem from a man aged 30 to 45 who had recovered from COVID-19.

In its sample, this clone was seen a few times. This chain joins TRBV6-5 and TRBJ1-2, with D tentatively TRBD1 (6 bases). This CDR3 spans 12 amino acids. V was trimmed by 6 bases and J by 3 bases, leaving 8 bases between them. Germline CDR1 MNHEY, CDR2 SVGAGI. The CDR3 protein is CASRQGDYGYTF. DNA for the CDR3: TGTGCCAGCAGACAGGGAGACTATGGCTACACCTTC.

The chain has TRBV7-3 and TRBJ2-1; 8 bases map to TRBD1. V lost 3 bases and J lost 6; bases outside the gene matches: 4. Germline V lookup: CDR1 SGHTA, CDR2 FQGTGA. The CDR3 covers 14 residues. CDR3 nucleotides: TGTGCCAGCAGCTTCGACAGGGGTTCCAATGAGCAGTTCTTC. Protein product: CASSFDRGSNEQFF.

The CDR3 nucleotides read TGCGCCAGCAGCTTATCCCAGAGGTACGAGCAGTACTTC. It specifies CASSLSQRYEQYF. The rearrangement links TRBV5-1 to TRBJ2-7; D gene ambiguous. The V gene's germline CDR1 is SGHRS and CDR2 YFSETQ. There are 13 residues in the CDR3. Deletions cut 2 bases from V and 4 bases from J, with 10 bases between.

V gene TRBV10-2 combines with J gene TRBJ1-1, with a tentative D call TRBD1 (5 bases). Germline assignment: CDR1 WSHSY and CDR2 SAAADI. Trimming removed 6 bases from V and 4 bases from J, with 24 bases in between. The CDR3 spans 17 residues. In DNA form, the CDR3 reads TGCGCCAGCAGAGACTCCTCCGGAGGGGTGGGAAGCACTGAAGCTTTCTTT. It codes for CASRDSSGGVGSTEAFF.

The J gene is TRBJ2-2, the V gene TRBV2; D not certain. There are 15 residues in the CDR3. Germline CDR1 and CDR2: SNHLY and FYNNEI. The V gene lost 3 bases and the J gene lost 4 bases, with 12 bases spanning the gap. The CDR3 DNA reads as TGTGCCAGCAGTGAGCGAGGCCCGGTCACCGGGGAGCTGTTTTTT. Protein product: CASSERGPVTGELFF. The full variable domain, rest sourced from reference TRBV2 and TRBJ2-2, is EPEVTQTPSHQVTQMGQEVILRCVPISNHLYFYWYRQILGQKVEFLVSFYNNEISEKSEIFDDQFSVERPDGSNFTLKIRSTKLEDSAMYFCASSERGPVTGELFFGEGSRLTVL.

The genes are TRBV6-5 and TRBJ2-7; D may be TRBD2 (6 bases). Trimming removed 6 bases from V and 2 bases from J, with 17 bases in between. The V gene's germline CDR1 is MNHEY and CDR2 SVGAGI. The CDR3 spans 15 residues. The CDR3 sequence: CASSAAASAAYEQYF. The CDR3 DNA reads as TGTGCCAGCAGCGCAGCGGCTAGCGCTGCCTACGAGCAGTACTTC.

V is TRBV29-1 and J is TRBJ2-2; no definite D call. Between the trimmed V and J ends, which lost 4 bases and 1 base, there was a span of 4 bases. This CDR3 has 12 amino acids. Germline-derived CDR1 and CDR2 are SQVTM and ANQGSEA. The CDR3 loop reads CSVGENTGELFF. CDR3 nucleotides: TGCAGCGTTGGCGAGAACACCGGGGAGCTGTTTTTT.

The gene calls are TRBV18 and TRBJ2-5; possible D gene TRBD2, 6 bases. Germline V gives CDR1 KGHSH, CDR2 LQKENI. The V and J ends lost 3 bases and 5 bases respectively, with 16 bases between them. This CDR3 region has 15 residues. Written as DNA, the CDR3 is TGTGCCAGCTCACCGGCCTCGCGGGGTGCTGAGACCCAGTACTTC. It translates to CASSPASRGAETQYF.

CDR3 sequence: CASRVDRANYGYTF. In DNA form, the CDR3 reads TGTGCCAGCAGAGTAGACAGGGCCAACTATGGCTACACCTTC. The rearrangement uses TRBV7-2 and TRBJ1-2; 7 nucleotides match TRBD1. This CDR3 has 14 amino acids. The germline gives CDR1 SGHTA, CDR2 FQGNSA. With 6 bases clipped from V and 2 bases from J, the junction kept 6 bases outside the gene matches. The full variable domain, with the rest looked up from reference TRBV7-2 and TRBJ1-2, is GAGVSQSPSNKVTEKGKDVELRCDPISGHTALYWYRQSLGQGLEFLIYFQGNSAPDKSGLPSDRFSAERTGGSVSTLTIQRTQQEDSAVYLCASRVDRANYGYTFGSGTRLTVV.

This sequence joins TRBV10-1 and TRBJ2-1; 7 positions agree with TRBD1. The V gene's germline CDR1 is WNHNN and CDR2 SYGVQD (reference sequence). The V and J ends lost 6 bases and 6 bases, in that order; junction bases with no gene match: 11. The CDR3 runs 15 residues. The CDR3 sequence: CASSLDRVEGNEQFF. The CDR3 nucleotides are TGCGCCAGCAGCCTAGACAGGGTTGAGGGCAATGAGCAGTTCTTC.

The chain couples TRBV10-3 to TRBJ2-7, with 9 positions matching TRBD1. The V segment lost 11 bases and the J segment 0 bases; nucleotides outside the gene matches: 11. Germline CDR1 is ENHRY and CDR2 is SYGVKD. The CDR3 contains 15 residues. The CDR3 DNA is TGTGCCTCACGTGGCCGGACAGGGGACTCCTACGAGCAGTACTTC. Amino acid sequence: CASRGRTGDSYEQYF.

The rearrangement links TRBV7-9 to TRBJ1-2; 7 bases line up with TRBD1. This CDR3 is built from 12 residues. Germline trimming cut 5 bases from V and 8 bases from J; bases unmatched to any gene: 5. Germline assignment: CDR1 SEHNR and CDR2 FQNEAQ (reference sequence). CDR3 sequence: CASSRLDRGYTF. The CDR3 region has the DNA TGTGCCAGCAGCCGATTGGACAGGGGCTACACCTTC.

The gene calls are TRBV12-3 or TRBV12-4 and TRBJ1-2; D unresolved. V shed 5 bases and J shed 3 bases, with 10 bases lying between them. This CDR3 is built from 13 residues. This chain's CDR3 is CASSPRRDYGYTF. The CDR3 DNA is TGTGCCAGCAGTCCCCGTCGCGACTATGGCTACACCTTC.

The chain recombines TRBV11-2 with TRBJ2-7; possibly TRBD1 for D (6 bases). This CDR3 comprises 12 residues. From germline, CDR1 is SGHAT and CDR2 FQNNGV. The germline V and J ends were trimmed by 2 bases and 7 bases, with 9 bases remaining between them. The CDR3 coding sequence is TGTGCCAGCAGCTTACAGGGGTGGGAGCAGTACTTC. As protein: CASSLQGWEQYF.

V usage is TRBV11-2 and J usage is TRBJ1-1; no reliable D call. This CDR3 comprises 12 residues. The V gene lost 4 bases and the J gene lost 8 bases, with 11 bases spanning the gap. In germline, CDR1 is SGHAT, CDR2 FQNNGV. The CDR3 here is CASSSFYLEAFF. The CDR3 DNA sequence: TGTGCCAGCAGCTCCTTTTATCTAGAAGCTTTCTTT.

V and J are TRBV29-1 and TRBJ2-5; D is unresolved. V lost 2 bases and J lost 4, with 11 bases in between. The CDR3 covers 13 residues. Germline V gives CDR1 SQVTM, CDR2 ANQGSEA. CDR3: CSVEPPRRETQYF. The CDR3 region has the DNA TGCAGCGTTGAACCCCCCAGGCGAGAGACCCAGTACTTC. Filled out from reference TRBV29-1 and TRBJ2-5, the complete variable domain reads SAVISQKPSRDICQRGTSLTIQCQVDSQVTMMFWYRQQPGQSLTLIATANQGSEATYESGFVIDKFPISRPNLTFSTLTVSNMSPEDSSIYLCSVEPPRRETQYFGPGTRLLVL.

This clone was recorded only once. The CDR3 coding sequence is TGTGCCAGCAGCCGAGTGGCAGGGTCCTCCTACGAGCAGTACTTC. As protein: CASSRVAGSSYEQYF. This chain links TRBV3-1 (or the pseudogene TRBV3-2) with TRBJ2-7, with D possibly TRBD1 on 5 matching bases. Germline CDR1 and CDR2: LGHDT and YNNKEL (reference sequence). The CDR3 runs 15 residues. V lost 4 bases and J 0 bases, leaving 13 bases between the germline ends.

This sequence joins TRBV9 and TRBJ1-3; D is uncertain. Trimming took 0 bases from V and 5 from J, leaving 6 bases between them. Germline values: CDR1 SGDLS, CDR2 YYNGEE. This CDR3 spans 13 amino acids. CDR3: CASSVGGRNTIYF. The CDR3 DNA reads TGTGCCAGCAGCGTAGGCGGAAGAAACACCATATATTTT.

CDR3 in DNA: TGCAGTATAGACTTTTTGGGGGCTGGTGCTATCGCTGAAGCTTTCTTT. The encoded protein is CSIDFLGAGAIAEAFF. The chain links TRBV29-1 to TRBJ1-1, with D possibly TRBD1 on 6 matching bases. The V gene's germline CDR1 is SQVTM and CDR2 ANQGSEA. The CDR3 has 16 residues.

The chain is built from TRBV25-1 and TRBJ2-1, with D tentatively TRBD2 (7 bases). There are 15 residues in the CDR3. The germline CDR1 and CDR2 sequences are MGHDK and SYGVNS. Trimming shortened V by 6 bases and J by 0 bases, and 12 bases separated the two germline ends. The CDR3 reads CASSPGGRSYNEQFF. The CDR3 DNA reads TGTGCCAGCAGCCCCGGGGGGCGCTCCTACAATGAGCAGTTCTTC. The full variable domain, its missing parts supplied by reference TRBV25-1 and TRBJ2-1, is EADIYQTPRYLVIGTGKKITLECSQTMGHDKMYWYQQDPGMELHLIHYSYGVNSTEKGDLSSESTVSRIRTEHFPLTLESARPSHTSQYLCASSPGGRSYNEQFFGPGTRLTVL.

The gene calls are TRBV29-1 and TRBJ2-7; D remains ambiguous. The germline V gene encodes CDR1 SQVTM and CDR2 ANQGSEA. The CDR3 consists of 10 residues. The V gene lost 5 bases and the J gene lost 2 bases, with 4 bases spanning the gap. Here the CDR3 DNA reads TGCAGCGTTTCCACCTACGAGCAGTACTTC. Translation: CSVSTYEQYF.

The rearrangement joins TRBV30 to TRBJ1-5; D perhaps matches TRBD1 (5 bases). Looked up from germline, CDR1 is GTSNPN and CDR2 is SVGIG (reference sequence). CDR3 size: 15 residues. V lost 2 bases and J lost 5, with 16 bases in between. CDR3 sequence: CAWSPRQLRHQPQHF. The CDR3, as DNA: TGTGCCTGGAGTCCCAGACAGTTAAGGCATCAGCCCCAGCATTTT.